A single sample gave rise to the 27 T cell receptor beta chains below, sequenced in a study of T cell responses to AZD1222 COVID-19 vaccine (dated by TCRdb to the early 2020s). Libraries were constructed by the immunoSEQ multiplex PCR assay. Not all clones reach the TCRdb copy of this immuneACCESS table, which keeps in-frame sequences only. Checked studies attribute under half of the gap to unresolved V genes and leave the rest unexplained. Here the sample has 130,000 or so clones; about nine tenths occur a single time. Approximately 1% of the sample is in the top ten clones. The time point label, read with the paper, signifies: baseline before first vaccination. The sequences come from peripheral blood, collected on day 0 of AZD1222 vaccination. Receptor source: an adult in good health.

The rearrangement links TRBV24-1 to TRBJ1-1, with D unresolved. The germline gives CDR1 KGHDR, CDR2 SFDVKD. The V end lost 5 bases, the J end lost 3 bases, and 6 bases lay between the germline ends. This CDR3 has 12 residues. The DNA of the CDR3 is TGTGCCACCAGTGTGGGTGACACTGAAGCTTTCTTT. It codes for CATSVGDTEAFF.

The chain links TRBV10-3 to TRBJ1-1; D might be TRBD1 (5 bases). The CDR3 is made up of 14 amino acids. Between the trimmed V and J ends, which lost 10 bases and 0 bases, there was a span of 15 bases. Germline-derived CDR1 and CDR2 are ENHRY and SYGVKD. The CDR3 protein is CATAGTGMNTEAFF. The CDR3 DNA reads as TGTGCCACCGCAGGGACCGGAATGAACACTGAAGCTTTCTTT.

DNA of the CDR3: TGCGCCAGCAGCTCCCCGGGAACTAGCGGGAGACCCACCGGGGAGCTGTTTTTT. Its translation: CASSSPGTSGRPTGELFF. This rearrangement joins TRBV5-1 to TRBJ2-2, with TRBD2 matching 11 bases. Germline assignment: CDR1 SGHRS and CDR2 YFSETQ. With V trimmed by 3 bases and J by 4 bases, 11 bases remained unmatched. The CDR3 totals 18 residues.

The rearrangement uses TRBV3-1 (or the pseudogene TRBV3-2) and TRBJ2-1; D may be TRBD1 (5 bases). Trimming left V 0 bases short and J 2 bases short, with 8 bases between. Per the germline V gene, CDR1 is LGHDT and CDR2 is YNNKEL (reference sequence). The CDR3 length is 15 residues. For the CDR3, the DNA is TGTGCCAGCAGCCAAGATCAGGGCCCCTACAATGAGCAGTTCTTC. This codes for CASSQDQGPYNEQFF.

This chain links TRBV2 with TRBJ2-4, with a possible D match to TRBD2 (5 bases). In germline, CDR1 is SNHLY, CDR2 FYNNEI. The CDR3 length is 14 residues. Trimming took off 5 bases at V and 9 bases at J, with 17 bases between the two ends. CDR3: CASSRELARGIQYF. CDR3 coding DNA: TGTGCCAGCAGTCGAGAACTGGCCCGGGGCATTCAGTACTTC.

The chain recombines TRBV19 with TRBJ1-2; 8 positions agree with TRBD1. There are 16 residues in the CDR3. In germline, CDR1 is LNHDA, CDR2 SQIVND (reference sequence). With 4 bases clipped from V and 2 bases from J, the junction kept 9 bases outside the gene matches. The CDR3 region has the DNA TGTGCCAGTAGTACCCGGACAGGGATGGGGAACTATGGCTACACCTTC. Protein product: CASSTRTGMGNYGYTF.

The chain carries TRBV11-2 and TRBJ2-7, with D uncertain. This CDR3 spans 13 amino acids. The ends were cut back, 5 bases at V and 3 bases at J, with 11 bases in the middle. Germline CDR1 reads SGHAT; CDR2 reads FQNNGV. This CDR3 reads CASSPEDRYEQYF. The CDR3 DNA reads TGTGCCAGCAGCCCAGAGGACCGCTACGAGCAGTACTTC.

The chain recombines TRBV6-5 with TRBJ2-7; the match to TRBD1 covers 9 bases. Germline V gene sequence: CDR1 MNHEY, CDR2 SVGAGI. V lost 5 bases, J lost 6 bases, and 11 bases stayed unmatched. The CDR3 covers 15 residues. The CDR3 sequence: CASSRTGQGVGEQYF. The CDR3 nucleotides are TGTGCCAGCAGTAGAACGGGACAGGGCGTGGGCGAGCAGTACTTC.

A note on this clone: Different DNA sequences within this sample yield the same CDR3. This chain uses TRBV12-3 or TRBV12-4 with TRBJ2-7, with D maybe TRBD2 (5 bases). The V and J ends lost 3 bases and 3 bases respectively, with 9 bases between them. The CDR3 covers 13 residues. CDR3 coding DNA: TGTGCCAGCAGTTTCGGACTGGGCTACGAGCAGTACTTC. Its translation is CASSFGLGYEQYF.

This sequence joins TRBV5-5 and TRBJ1-3, with D maybe TRBD1 (6 bases). The CDR3 spans 17 residues. V was pared by 2 bases and J by 0 bases, with 15 bases between. Germline assignment: CDR1 SGHKS and CDR2 YYEKEE (reference sequence). CDR3 coding DNA: TGTGCCAGCAGCTTTTTACAGGGCCAGAGCTCTGGAAACACCATATATTTT. Protein product: CASSFLQGQSSGNTIYF. Full variable domain (rest looked up from reference TRBV5-5 and TRBJ1-3): DAGVTQSPTHLIKTRGQQVTLRCSPISGHKSVSWYQQVLGQGPQFIFQYYEKEERGRGNFPDRFSARQFPNYSSELNVNALLLGDSALYLCASSFLQGQSSGNTIYFGEGSWLTVV.

This clone was recorded only once. The V and J genes are TRBV18 and TRBJ2-5; D might be TRBD1 (6 bases). The CDR3 loop spans 16 amino acids. The V and J ends lost 3 bases and 3 bases respectively, with 17 bases between them. The germline V gene encodes CDR1 KGHSH and CDR2 LQKENI. CDR3 nucleotide sequence: TGTGCCAGCTCACCCACTTCCGGGACAAGTAAAGAGACCCAGTACTTC. It yields the protein CASSPTSGTSKETQYF.

This clone has just a few counts. The chain carries TRBV30 and TRBJ2-5, with D possibly being TRBD1 (6 bases). This CDR3 is built from 14 residues. V was trimmed by 6 bases and J by 5 bases, leaving 19 bases between them. Germline CDR1 and CDR2: GTSNPN and SVGIG (reference sequence). The CDR3 here is CACMDRTKGETQYF. For the CDR3, the DNA is TGTGCCTGCATGGACAGAACAAAGGGGGAGACCCAGTACTTC.

The chain recombines TRBV4-1 with TRBJ2-7; D may be TRBD2 (6 bases). Trimming took 4 bases from V and 3 from J, leaving 10 bases between them. The CDR3 spans 13 residues. Germline V lookup: CDR1 MGHRA, CDR2 YSYEKL. The CDR3 loop reads CASSLRLDYEQYF. In DNA form, the CDR3 reads TGCGCCAGCAGCCTAAGACTAGACTACGAGCAGTACTTC.

J is TRBJ2-5 and V is TRBV9, with 13 nucleotides matching TRBD2. V lost 3 bases and J lost 1; bases outside the gene matches: 3. This CDR3 is 16 amino acids long. Per the germline V gene, CDR1 is SGDLS and CDR2 is YYNGEE. The CDR3 is CASSARLAGGQETQYF. The CDR3 DNA sequence: TGTGCCAGCAGCGCCCGACTAGCGGGAGGCCAAGAGACCCAGTACTTC.

The chain employs TRBV7-2 and TRBJ2-2, with 8 positions matching TRBD1. V lost 3 bases, J lost 1 base, and 1 base stayed unmatched. CDR1 and CDR2 from the germline V gene are SGHTA and FQGNSA. This CDR3 contains 15 residues. The CDR3 protein is CASSFRGQNTGELFF. The CDR3 region has the DNA TGTGCCAGCAGCTTCAGGGGGCAGAACACCGGGGAGCTGTTTTTT.

This rearrangement joins TRBV14 to TRBJ2-1; no reliable D call. V was clipped by 1 base and J by 0 bases, with 7 bases between them. The CDR3 has 15 amino acids. Germline V gene sequence: CDR1 SGHDN, CDR2 FVKESK. CDR3 sequence reads: CASSQGVSSYNEQFF. The CDR3 nucleotides read TGTGCCAGCAGCCAAGGAGTTAGCTCCTACAATGAGCAGTTCTTC.

The genes are TRBV19 and TRBJ1-1; D is uncertain. Trimming left V 0 bases short and J 2 bases short, with 10 bases between. The CDR3 spans 15 residues. Germline loops: CDR1 LNHDA, CDR2 SQIVND (reference sequence). CDR3 sequence (DNA): TGTGCCAGTAGTATAGAACGGGGAAGAAACACTGAAGCTTTCTTT. Translation: CASSIERGRNTEAFF.

As for this clone: The junction and the germline gene differ at one end; a read error may be behind it. This chain joins TRBV19 and TRBJ2-7; the D gene is possibly TRBD2 (6 bases). Per the germline V gene, CDR1 is LNHDA and CDR2 is SQIVND (reference sequence). The CDR3 is 11 residues long. The CDR3: CARSAGRRSYF. For the CDR3, the DNA is TGTGCCCGTAGTGCGGGACGACGATCATACTTC.

CDR3 sequence reads: CSVGGQVTDTQYF. The CDR3 DNA sequence: TGCAGCGTTGGAGGACAGGTCACAGATACGCAGTATTTT. The chain couples TRBV29-1 to TRBJ2-3, with 7 nucleotides matching TRBD1. The CDR3 sequence is 13 residues long. Germline V gene lookup returns CDR1 SQVTM and CDR2 ANQGSEA. Trimming cost V 4 bases and J 2 bases; bases outside gene matches: 3.

The rearrangement joins TRBV5-5 to TRBJ1-5; D gene uncertain. CDR3 length: 14 amino acids. Germline V gene sequence: CDR1 SGHKS, CDR2 YYEKEE (reference sequence). Trimming took off 3 bases at V and 6 bases at J, with 13 bases between the two ends. Written as DNA, the CDR3 is TGTGCCAGCAGCTCCAACGGGTGGGGTCAGCCCCAGCATTTT. Protein: CASSSNGWGQPQHF.

The J gene is TRBJ2-7, the V gene TRBV3-1 (or the pseudogene TRBV3-2); 8 bases are a match to TRBD2. Germline V CDR1 and CDR2: LGHDT, YNNKEL (reference sequence). V shed 5 bases and J 0 bases; nucleotides not matched to a gene: 9. The CDR3 length is 16 residues. The CDR3 here is CASSAVTSVLSYEQYF. In DNA form, the CDR3 reads TGTGCCAGCAGCGCCGTGACTAGCGTTCTCTCCTACGAGCAGTACTTC.

J is TRBJ2-3 and V is TRBV4-2, with a possible D match to TRBD1 (5 bases). Trimming removed 4 bases from V and 0 bases from J, with 14 bases in between. This CDR3 has 16 amino acids. CDR1 and CDR2 from the germline V gene are LGHNA and YNFKEQ. This chain's CDR3 is CASSRQGVPSTDTQYF. CDR3 bases: TGTGCCAGCAGCCGACAAGGGGTACCCAGCACAGATACGCAGTATTTT.

This sequence joins TRBV3-1 (or the pseudogene TRBV3-2) and TRBJ1-2, with D tentatively TRBD1 (6 bases). Germline V gene sequence: CDR1 LGHDT, CDR2 YNNKEL (reference sequence). V lost 2 bases and J 5 bases, leaving 18 bases between the germline ends. CDR3 length: 16 residues. As DNA, the CDR3 is TGTGCCAGCAGCCAAATCCCTAATAGGGGGAGATATGGCTACACCTTC. This codes for CASSQIPNRGRYGYTF.

The chain recombines TRBV6-5 with TRBJ2-7; no reliable D call. The V end lost 5 bases, the J end lost 0 bases, and 11 bases lay between the germline ends. The CDR3 consists of 14 residues. Germline values: CDR1 MNHEY, CDR2 SVGAGI. Here the CDR3 DNA reads TGTGCCAGCAGTATTGGATGGGGCTCCTACGAGCAGTACTTC. It codes for CASSIGWGSYEQYF.

The chain joins TRBV7-2 to TRBJ2-5, with unresolved D. This CDR3 spans 13 amino acids. The ends were cut back, 1 base at V and 4 bases at J, with 7 bases in the middle. The germline gives CDR1 SGHTA, CDR2 FQGNSA. The CDR3 is CASSLGATETQYF. The CDR3 DNA sequence: TGTGCCAGCAGCTTAGGGGCAACAGAGACCCAGTACTTC. Variable domain in full (rest from reference TRBV7-2 and TRBJ2-5): GAGVSQSPSNKVTEKGKDVELRCDPISGHTALYWYRQSLGQGLEFLIYFQGNSAPDKSGLPSDRFSAERTGGSVSTLTIQRTQQEDSAVYLCASSLGATETQYFGPGTRLLVL.

This clone was counted only a few times. The chain uses TRBV5-1 and TRBJ1-1, with D maybe TRBD1 (6 bases). V lost 2 bases, J lost 5 bases, and 13 bases lay in between. CDR3 length: 14 residues. Germline V gene sequence: CDR1 SGHRS, CDR2 YFSETQ. CDR3 amino acids: CASSFQGYGTEAFF. The CDR3 nucleotides are TGCGCCAGCAGCTTTCAGGGGTATGGGACTGAAGCTTTCTTT.

The V and J genes are TRBV6-6 and TRBJ1-4; D unclear. The CDR3 has 16 residues. V was trimmed by 4 bases and J by 3 bases, leaving 15 bases between them. Germline values: CDR1 MNHNY, CDR2 SVGAGI (reference sequence). The CDR3 region has the DNA TGTGCCAGCAGTTTTCTATTACAAGCCGCTAATGAAAAACTGTTTTTT. This gives the protein CASSFLLQAANEKLFF.